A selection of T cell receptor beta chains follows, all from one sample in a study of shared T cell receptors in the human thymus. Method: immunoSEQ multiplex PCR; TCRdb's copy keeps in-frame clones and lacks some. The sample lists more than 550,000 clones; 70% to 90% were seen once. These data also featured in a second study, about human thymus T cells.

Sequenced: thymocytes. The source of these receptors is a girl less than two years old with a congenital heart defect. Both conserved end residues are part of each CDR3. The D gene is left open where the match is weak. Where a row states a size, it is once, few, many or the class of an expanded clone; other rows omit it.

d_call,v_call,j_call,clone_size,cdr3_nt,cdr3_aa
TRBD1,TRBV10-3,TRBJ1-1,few,TGTGCCATCAGCCACAGGGGGTCTGAAGCTTTCTTT,CAISHRGSEAFF
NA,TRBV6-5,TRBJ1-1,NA,TGTGCCAGCAGTTACTCTTTCTGGACAGAGAACACTGAAGCTTTCTTT,CASSYSFWTENTEAFF
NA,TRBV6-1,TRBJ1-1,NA,TGTGCCAGCAGCTCGTTTCACAGGTTGAACACTGAAGCTTTCTTT,CASSSFHRLNTEAFF
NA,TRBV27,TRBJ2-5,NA,TGTGCCAGCAGTTTACGCCAGGGGCCACAAGAGACCCAGTACTTC,CASSLRQGPQETQYF
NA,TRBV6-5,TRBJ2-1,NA,TGTGCCAGCAGCAAACTGAATGAGCAGTTCTTC,CASSKLNEQFF
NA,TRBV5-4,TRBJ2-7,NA,TGTGCCAGCCGAGGGGACTCTCACCCCCTTTTGGACGAGCAGTACTTC,CASRGDSHPLLDEQYF
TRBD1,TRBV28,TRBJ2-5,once,TGTGCCAGCAGTACCGGGACAGGGGGCGCTAGACAAGAGACCCAGTACTTC,CASSTGTGGARQETQYF
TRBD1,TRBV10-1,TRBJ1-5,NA,TGCGCCAGCAGGGGGGGGGACAGGGGGCAAGAAGTGGGTCATCAGCCCCAGCATTTT,CASRGGDRGQEVGHQPQHF
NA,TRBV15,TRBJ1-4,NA,TGTGCCACCAGCAGACAGGGATGCAATGAAAAACTGTTTTTT,CATSRQGCNEKLFF
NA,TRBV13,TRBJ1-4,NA,TGTGCCAGCAGCGGGCGTGGGGAAAAACTGTTTTTT,CASSGRGEKLFF
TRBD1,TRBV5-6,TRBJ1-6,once,TGTGCCAGCAGCGGGACGAAAATACCGGGACAGTTAAATTCACCCCTCCACTTT,CASSGTKIPGQLNSPLHF
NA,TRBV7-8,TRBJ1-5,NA,TGTGCCAGCAGCCCACGTCGGGAGGGTGGTAGGGGAAGCAATCAGCCCCAGCATTTT,CASSPRREGGRGSNQPQHF
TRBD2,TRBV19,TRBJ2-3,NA,TGTGCCAGTAGTACCGGCCCTAGCGGGAGCACAGATACGCAGTATTTT,CASSTGPSGSTDTQYF
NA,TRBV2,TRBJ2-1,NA,TGTGCCAGCGGTGCCCCGGCGGCCACGATGAAAGACTCCTACAATGAGCAGTTCTTC,CASGAPAATMKDSYNEQFF
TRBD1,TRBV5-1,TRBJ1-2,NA,TGCGCCAGCAGCACGCCCCCGGGACAGTCTTCCTATGGCTACACCTTC,CASSTPPGQSSYGYTF
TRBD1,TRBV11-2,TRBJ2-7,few,TGTGCCAGCAGCTTACCACCGGGACAGGGTACGTCGAACTACGAGCAGTACTTC,CASSLPPGQGTSNYEQYF
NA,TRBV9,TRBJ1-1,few,TGTGCCAGCAGCGTAGGGGGGGTGAACACTGAAGCTTTCTTT,CASSVGGVNTEAFF
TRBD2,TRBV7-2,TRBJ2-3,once,TGTGCCAGCAGCGAGAGGACTAGCGGACCCGGCCACCCCACAGATACGCAGTATTTT,CASSERTSGPGHPTDTQYF
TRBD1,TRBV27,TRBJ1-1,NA,TGTGCCAGCACCCAGGACAGGCGGCACCCCGAGAACACTGAAGCTTTCTTT,CASTQDRRHPENTEAFF
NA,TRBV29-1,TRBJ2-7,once,TGCAGCGTGGCAGGAGGAGCCTACGAGCAGTACTTC,CSVAGGAYEQYF
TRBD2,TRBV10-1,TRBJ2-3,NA,TGCGCCAGCAGTGGCCTAGCGGGGGTCACAGATACGCAGTATTTT,CASSGLAGVTDTQYF
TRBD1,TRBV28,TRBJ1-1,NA,TGTGCCAGCAGTCCTAGGACAGGGGGCCATGGGGTAGCTTTCTTT,CASSPRTGGHGVAFF
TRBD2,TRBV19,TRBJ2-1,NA,TGTGCCAGTAGTACAAGCGGGGGGGACCTAAATGAGCAGTTCTTC,CASSTSGGDLNEQFF
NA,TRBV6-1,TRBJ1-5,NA,TGTGCCAGCAGTGAAGCAATAACAGGGCGCGAGGCCCAGCCCCAGCATTTT,CASSEAITGREAQPQHF
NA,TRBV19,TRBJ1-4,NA,TGTGCCAGTAGTATACTTCTATACAGGGAAGGGGAAAAACTGTTTTTT,CASSILLYREGEKLFF
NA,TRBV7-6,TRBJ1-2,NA,TGTGCCAGCAGAGGAGGAGACTATGGCTACACCTTC,CASRGGDYGYTF
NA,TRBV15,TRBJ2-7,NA,TGTGCCACCAGCAGAGGCAAAACGGGGGAGCAGTACTTC,CATSRGKTGEQYF
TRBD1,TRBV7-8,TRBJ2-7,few,TGTGCCAGCAGCTTAACTGTTGGACAGGGGACTGCCGCCAGCTACGAGCAGTACTTC,CASSLTVGQGTAASYEQYF